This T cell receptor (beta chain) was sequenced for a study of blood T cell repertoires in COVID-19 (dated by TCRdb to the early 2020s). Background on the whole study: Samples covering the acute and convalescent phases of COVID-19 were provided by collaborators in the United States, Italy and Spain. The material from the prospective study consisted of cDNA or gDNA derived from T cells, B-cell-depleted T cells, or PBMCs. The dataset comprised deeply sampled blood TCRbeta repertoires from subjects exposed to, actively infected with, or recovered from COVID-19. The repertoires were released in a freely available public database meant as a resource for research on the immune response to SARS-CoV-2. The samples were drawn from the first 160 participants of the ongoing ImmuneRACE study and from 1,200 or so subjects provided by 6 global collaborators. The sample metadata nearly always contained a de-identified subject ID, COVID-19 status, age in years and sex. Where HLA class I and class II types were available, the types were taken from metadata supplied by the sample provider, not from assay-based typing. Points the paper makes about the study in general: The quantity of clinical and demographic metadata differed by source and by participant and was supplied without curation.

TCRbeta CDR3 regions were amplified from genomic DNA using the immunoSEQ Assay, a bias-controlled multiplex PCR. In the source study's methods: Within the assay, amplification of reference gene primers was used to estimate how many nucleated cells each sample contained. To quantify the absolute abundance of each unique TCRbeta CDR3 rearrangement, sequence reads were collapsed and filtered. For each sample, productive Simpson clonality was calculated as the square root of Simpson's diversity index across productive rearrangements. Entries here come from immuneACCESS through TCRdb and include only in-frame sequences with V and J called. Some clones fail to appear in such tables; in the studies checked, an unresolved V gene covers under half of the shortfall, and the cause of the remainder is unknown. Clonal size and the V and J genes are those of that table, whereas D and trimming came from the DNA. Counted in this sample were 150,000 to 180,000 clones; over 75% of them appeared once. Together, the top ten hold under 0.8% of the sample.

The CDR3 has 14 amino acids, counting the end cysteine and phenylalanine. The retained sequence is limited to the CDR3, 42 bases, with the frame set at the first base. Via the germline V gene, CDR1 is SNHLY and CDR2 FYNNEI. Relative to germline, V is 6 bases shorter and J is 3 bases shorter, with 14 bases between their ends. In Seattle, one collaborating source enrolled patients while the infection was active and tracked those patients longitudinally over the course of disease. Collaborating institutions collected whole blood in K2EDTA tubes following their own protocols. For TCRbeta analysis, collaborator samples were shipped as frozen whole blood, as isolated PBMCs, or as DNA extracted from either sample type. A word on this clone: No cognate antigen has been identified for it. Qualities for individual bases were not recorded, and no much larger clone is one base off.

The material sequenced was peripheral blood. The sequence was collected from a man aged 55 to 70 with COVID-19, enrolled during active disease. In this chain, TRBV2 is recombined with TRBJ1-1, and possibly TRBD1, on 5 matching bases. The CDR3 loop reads CASSGRGSYTEAFF. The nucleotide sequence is TGTGCCAGCAGCGGACGGGGGTCGTACACTGAAGCTTTCTTT.